This record concerns one T cell receptor (beta chain) sequence. The antigen remains undetermined. TCRdb reprocessed the reads via MiXCR and lists one record per CDR3 protein. The sample shows 55,000 to 80,000 distinct CDR3 sequences, 20% to 25% of them seen only once. These data originate in a study of lung T cells in sarcoidosis with Löfgren's syndrome. V lost 8 bases and J 1 base, leaving 17 bases between the germline ends. CDR3 length: 15 amino acids. Germline CDR1 MRHNA, CDR2 SNTAGT. Study conclusions and caveats: Löfgren's syndrome patients reportedly showed greatest TRAV12-1 and TRBV2 expansion versus controls.

V gene TRBV6-4 combines with J gene TRBJ1-1, with D perhaps TRBD1 (6 bases). Sequenced: CD4+ T cells from PBMCs. The TCR sequence derives from a human donor with sarcoidosis (Löfgren's syndrome or another form), or a control subject (not recorded which). CDR3 sequence reads: CASWGPARGNTEAFF. CDR3 coding DNA: TGTGCCAGCTGGGGGCCGGCGAGGGGGAACACTGAAGCTTTCTTT.